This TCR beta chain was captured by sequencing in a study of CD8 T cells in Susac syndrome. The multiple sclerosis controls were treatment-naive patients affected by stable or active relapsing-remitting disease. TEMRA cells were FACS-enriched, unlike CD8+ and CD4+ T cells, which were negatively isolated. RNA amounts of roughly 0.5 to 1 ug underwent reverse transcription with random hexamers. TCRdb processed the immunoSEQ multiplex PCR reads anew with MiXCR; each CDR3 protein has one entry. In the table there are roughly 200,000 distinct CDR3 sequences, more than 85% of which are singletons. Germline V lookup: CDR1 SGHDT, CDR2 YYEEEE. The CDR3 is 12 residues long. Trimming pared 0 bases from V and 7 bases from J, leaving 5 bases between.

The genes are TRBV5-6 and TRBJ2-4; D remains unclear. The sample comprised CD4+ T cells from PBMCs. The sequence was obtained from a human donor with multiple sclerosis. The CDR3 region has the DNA TGTGCCAGCAGCTTGGTAAAGAACATTCAGTACTTC. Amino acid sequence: CASSLVKNIQYF.